The 22 T cell receptor beta chains below all came from one sample that was sequenced in a study of blood T cell repertoires in COVID-19. Here immunoSEQ multiplex PCR was the method, and the copy in TCRdb shows in-frame clones only, minus some. The sample has some 250,000 clones, more than 75% seen once. The sequenced sample was PBMCs or T cells enriched from blood (not recorded which). All receptors derive from a woman in her thirties or forties with acute COVID-19.

The V and J genes are TRBV6-2 or TRBV6-3 and TRBJ1-1; D is unclear. V was clipped by 2 bases and J by 2 bases, with 9 bases between them. CDR1 and CDR2 (germline): MNHEY, SVGEGT. CDR3 length equals 14 residues. The CDR3 reads CASSYNRINTEAFF. The CDR3, as DNA: TGTGCCAGCAGTTACAACAGAATAAACACTGAAGCTTTCTTT.

This sequence joins TRBV5-1 and TRBJ1-5; D remains ambiguous. The CDR3 totals 16 residues. Germline-derived CDR1 and CDR2 are SGHRS and YFSETQ. Trimming pared 4 bases from V and 0 bases from J, leaving 14 bases between. CDR3 region: CASSPDATGSNQPQHF. The CDR3 region has the DNA TGCGCCAGCAGCCCCGACGCGACGGGTAGCAATCAGCCCCAGCATTTT.

The sample holds a few counts of this clone. The chain couples TRBV4-2 to TRBJ2-7; TRBD1 is a possible D gene (5 bases). With 0 bases removed from V and 3 bases from J, the gap between germline ends came to 15 bases. This CDR3 is 16 amino acids long. Germline CDR1 reads LGHNA; CDR2 reads YNFKEQ. The CDR3 region is CASSQDPQGIVYEQYF. The CDR3 DNA reads TGTGCCAGCAGCCAAGACCCTCAGGGAATTGTCTACGAGCAGTACTTC.

CDR3 amino acids: CASSASLGSGRWGYEQYF. The DNA for the CDR3 is TGTGCCAGCAGTGCGAGCCTGGGTAGCGGGAGGTGGGGTTACGAGCAGTACTTC. The chain recombines TRBV25-1 with TRBJ2-7, with 10 bases lining up with TRBD2. Germline lookup yields CDR1 MGHDK and CDR2 SYGVNS. Trimming at V came to 4 bases and at J to 4 bases, leaving 16 bases not matched to a gene. This CDR3 has 18 residues.

The V call is TRBV10-3, the J call TRBJ2-1; D gene uncertain. Trimming took off 4 bases at V and 8 bases at J, with 12 bases between the two ends. This CDR3 region has 13 residues. The germline CDR1 and CDR2 sequences are ENHRY and SYGVKD. CDR3 bases: TGTGCCATCAGTGGAAATAGAGCCGATGAGCAGTTCTTC. It specifies CAISGNRADEQFF.

The chain uses TRBV28 and TRBJ1-6, with 7 bases fitting TRBD1. Trimming cost V 3 bases and J 9 bases; bases outside gene matches: 5. CDR3 length: 14 residues. Germline lookup yields CDR1 MDHEN and CDR2 SYDVKM. The CDR3 sequence: CASSFTGVASPLHF. The DNA of the CDR3 is TGTGCCAGCAGTTTTACAGGGGTGGCTTCACCCCTCCACTTT.

V gene TRBV30 combines with J gene TRBJ2-1; 7 bases match TRBD1. Trimming at V came to 4 bases and at J to 3 bases, leaving 3 bases not matched to a gene. The V gene's germline CDR1 is GTSNPN and CDR2 SVGIG (reference sequence). The CDR3 length is 13 residues. Here the CDR3 DNA reads TGTGCCTGGACCCGACAGGGCTACAATGAGCAGTTCTTC. As protein: CAWTRQGYNEQFF.

The count of this clone is one. The chain employs TRBV28 and TRBJ1-4; the match to TRBD1 covers 8 bases. Per the germline V gene, CDR1 is MDHEN and CDR2 is SYDVKM. CDR3 size: 15 residues. V shed 6 bases and J 7 bases; nucleotides not matched to a gene: 10. The CDR3: CASRDRSGGVEKLFF. CDR3 nucleotides: TGTGCCAGCAGGGACCGTTCAGGGGGCGTTGAAAAACTGTTTTTT.

The rearrangement joins TRBV2 to TRBJ2-7, with TRBD2 matching 8 bases. The CDR3 runs to 12 residues. The germline CDR1 and CDR2 sequences are SNHLY and FYNNEI. Germline trimming cut 7 bases from V and 2 bases from J; bases unmatched to any gene: 1. This chain's CDR3 is CASKRGTYEQYF. In nucleotides, the CDR3 is TGTGCCAGCAAGCGGGGGACCTACGAGCAGTACTTC.

The chain is built from TRBV28 and TRBJ2-1, with TRBD2 matching over 7 bases. Germline trimming cut 5 bases from V and 9 bases from J; bases unmatched to any gene: 13. This CDR3 is built from 15 residues. The germline V gene encodes CDR1 MDHEN and CDR2 SYDVKM. CDR3 bases: TGTGCCAGCAGTCCCCCCGGTTGGCGGGGGAGTGAGCAGTTCTTC. It is translated as CASSPPGWRGSEQFF.

The rearrangement joins TRBV4-3 to TRBJ2-2, with D perhaps matching TRBD2 (6 bases). V shed 6 bases and J shed 2 bases, with 10 bases lying between them. The CDR3 is 14 amino acids. Germline loops: CDR1 LGHNA, CDR2 YSLEER. The CDR3 region has the DNA TGCGCCAGCAGAAGGACTACCAACACCGGGGAGCTGTTTTTT. Amino acids: CASRRTTNTGELFF.

The chain carries TRBV18 and TRBJ2-2, with 7 nucleotides matching TRBD1. The germline CDR1 and CDR2 sequences are KGHSH and LQKENI. The CDR3 loop spans 19 amino acids. Losses at the gene ends were 1 base for V and 4 bases for J; bases not matched to a gene: 15. DNA of the CDR3: TGTGCCAGCTCACCACGAAGGCCCAGGGGGTCCTTTTCCACCGGGGAGCTGTTTTTT. It translates to CASSPRRPRGSFSTGELFF. Using reference TRBV18 and TRBJ2-2 for the parts outside the CDR3, the full variable domain is NAGVMQNPRHLVRRRGQEARLRCSPMKGHSHVYWYRQLPEEGLKFMVYLQKENIIDESGMPKERFSAEFPKEGPSILRIQQVVRGDSAAYFCASSPRRPRGSFSTGELFFGEGSRLTVL.

The chain joins TRBV4-1 to TRBJ1-4; 10 bases line up with TRBD1. The CDR3 contains 16 residues. J lost 6 bases, V lost 1 base, and 5 bases had no gene match. CDR1 and CDR2 (germline): MGHRA, YSYEKL. CDR3 sequence (DNA): TGCGCCAGCAGCCAAGGGTTTGGGACAGGGGATGAAAAACTGTTTTTT. Protein sequence: CASSQGFGTGDEKLFF.

The V call is TRBV7-8, the J call TRBJ2-4; 9 nucleotides agree with TRBD2. The CDR3 loop spans 15 amino acids. Germline V gene lookup returns CDR1 SGHVS and CDR2 FQNEAQ. V lost 3 bases to trimming and J lost 0 bases; unmatched junction nucleotides: 0. CDR3 nucleotides: TGTGCCAGCAGCTTGACTAGCGGAGCCAAAAACATTCAGTACTTC. Translated: CASSLTSGAKNIQYF.

V is TRBV6-5 and J is TRBJ2-1; 9 bases line up with TRBD2. The CDR3 is 14 residues long. The trim removed 0 bases at V and 10 bases at J, leaving 4 bases unmatched. CDR1 is MNHEY and CDR2 is SVGAGI in the germline V gene. In DNA form, the CDR3 reads TGTGCCAGCAGTTACTCGGGCGGGAGGGCCGAGCAGTTCTTC. It codes for CASSYSGGRAEQFF.

This clone has a handful of counts. Here the CDR3 reads CASSQATGTGWREQYF. CDR3 DNA sequence: TGCGCCAGCAGCCAGGCCACCGGGACAGGGTGGCGCGAGCAGTACTTC. The chain combines TRBV4-3 with TRBJ2-7; TRBD1 matches at 9 bases. The CDR3 spans 16 residues. Trimming took 3 bases from V and 6 from J; bases not matched to a gene: 12. Germline CDR1 and CDR2: LGHNA and YSLEER.

The chain carries TRBV5-1 and TRBJ1-4; a possible D gene is TRBD1 (5 bases). Germline CDR1 is SGHRS and CDR2 is YFSETQ. V gave up 4 bases and J gave up 6 bases, with 19 bases separating them. CDR3 size: 16 residues. The CDR3 region is CASSRPVGTGDEKLFF. CDR3 bases: TGCGCCAGCAGCCGCCCTGTAGGGACGGGGGATGAAAAACTGTTTTTT.

This chain connects TRBV5-1 to TRBJ1-1, with 9 bases matching TRBD1. The CDR3 contains 13 residues. Germline V gene sequence: CDR1 SGHRS, CDR2 YFSETQ. The V segment lost 4 bases and the J segment 10 bases; nucleotides outside the gene matches: 8. The CDR3 DNA reads TGCGCCAGCAGCCCAAGGGACAGGGCCGGAGCTTTCTTT. Translating gives CASSPRDRAGAFF.

The gene calls are TRBV28 and TRBJ2-1; 7 bases fit TRBD1. The trim removed 8 bases at V and 7 bases at J, leaving 11 bases unmatched. CDR1 and CDR2 from the germline V gene are MDHEN and SYDVKM. This CDR3 comprises 14 residues. The CDR3 reads CASGRGTVLNEQFF. CDR3 nucleotides: TGTGCCAGCGGCCGAGGGACAGTGTTAAATGAGCAGTTCTTC.

The chain carries TRBV4-2 and TRBJ1-5, with TRBD1 matching over 8 bases. V was pared by 3 bases and J by 6 bases, with 4 bases of the junction left unmatched. The CDR3 extends over 14 amino acids. Germline V CDR1 and CDR2: LGHNA, YNFKEQ. The CDR3 here is CASSQGTGGQPQHF. For the CDR3, the DNA is TGTGCCAGCAGCCAGGGGACAGGAGGTCAGCCCCAGCATTTT.

V and J are TRBV6-2 or TRBV6-3 and TRBJ2-7; D uncertain. The CDR3 contains 15 residues. The V end was cut by 2 bases, the J end by 3 bases, with 14 bases between. In germline, CDR1 is MNHEY, CDR2 SVGEGT. CDR3 residues: CASSYGRRLGYEQYF. In DNA form, the CDR3 reads TGTGCCAGCAGTTACGGCCGCAGACTGGGCTACGAGCAGTACTTC.

V usage is TRBV30 and J usage is TRBJ2-7; TRBD1 matches 10 bases. The junction had 7 bases not matched to a gene; V was cut back by 4 bases and J by 4 bases. The CDR3 contains 14 residues. Germline V lookup: CDR1 GTSNPN, CDR2 SVGIG (reference sequence). In DNA, the CDR3 is TGTGCCTGGAACCGGGGGGGACAGGGGTACGAGCAGTACTTC. Its protein is CAWNRGGQGYEQYF. The whole variable domain, filled in from reference TRBV30 and TRBJ2-7, reads SQTIHQWPATLVQPVGSPLSLECTVEGTSNPNLYWYRQAAGRGLQLLFYSVGIGQISSEVPQNLSASRPQDRQFILSSKKLLLSDSGFYLCAWNRGGQGYEQYFGPGTRLTVT.